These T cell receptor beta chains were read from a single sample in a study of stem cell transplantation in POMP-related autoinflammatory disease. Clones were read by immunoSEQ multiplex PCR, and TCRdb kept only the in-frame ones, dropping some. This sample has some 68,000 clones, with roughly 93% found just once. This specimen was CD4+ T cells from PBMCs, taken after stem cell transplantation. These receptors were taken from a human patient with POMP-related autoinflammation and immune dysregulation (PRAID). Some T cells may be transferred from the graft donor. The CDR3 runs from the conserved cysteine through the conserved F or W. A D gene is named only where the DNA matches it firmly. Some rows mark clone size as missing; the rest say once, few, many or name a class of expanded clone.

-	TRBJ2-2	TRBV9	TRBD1	TGTGCCAGCAGCCGACAGGGTCTTCACACCGGGGAGCTGTTTTTT	CASSRQGLHTGELFF
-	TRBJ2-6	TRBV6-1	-	TGTGCCAGCAGTGAAGCAGCGGCAGGGCAGGCCAACGTCCTGACTTTC	CASSEAAAGQANVLTF
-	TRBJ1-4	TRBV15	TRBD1	TGTGCCACCAGCAGAGGAAGGGGGCGAGGCGAAAAACTGTTTTTT	CATSRGRGRGEKLFF
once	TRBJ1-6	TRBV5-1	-	TGCGCCAGCAGCTTGGACAGGATTCCCAATTATCGTTCACCCCTCCACTTT	CASSLDRIPNYRSPLHF
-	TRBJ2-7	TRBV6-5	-	TGTGCCAGCAGTACCACACCGGGGGTGTACGAGCAGTACTTC	CASSTTPGVYEQYF
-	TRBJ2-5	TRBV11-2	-	TGTGCCAGCAGCTTAGCCGGGGGAGTCAGAGAGACCCAGTACTTC	CASSLAGGVRETQYF
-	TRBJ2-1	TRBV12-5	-	TGTGCTAGTGGCCACGACGACGATGAGCAGTTCTTC	CASGHDDDEQFF
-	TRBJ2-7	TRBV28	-	TGTGCCAGCAGTTTCGAGGGGACGAGAACCTACGAGCAGTACTTC	CASSFEGTRTYEQYF
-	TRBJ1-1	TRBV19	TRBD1	TGTGCCAGTCAGAAACAGGGGGACACTGAAGCTTTCTTT	CASQKQGDTEAFF
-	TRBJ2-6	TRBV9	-	TGTGCCAGCAGCGTAGGGGGTTCGAGGCTCTCTGGGGCCAACGTCCTGACTTTC	CASSVGGSRLSGANVLTF
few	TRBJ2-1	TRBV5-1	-	TGCGCCAGCAGCCCGAGGCAGGTGAGCTCCTACAATGAGCAGTTCTTC	CASSPRQVSSYNEQFF
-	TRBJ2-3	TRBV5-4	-	TGTGCCAGCAGCTCGGGGGACAGCTTCACAGATACGCAGTATTTT	CASSSGDSFTDTQYF
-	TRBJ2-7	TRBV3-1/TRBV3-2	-	TGTGCCAGCAGCCTCAGGGGTTACGAGCAGTACTTC	CASSLRGYEQYF
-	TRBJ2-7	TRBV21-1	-	TGTGCCAGGATACTAGCGGGAGGTCCCAGCTCCTACGAGCAGTACTTC	CARILAGGPSSYEQYF
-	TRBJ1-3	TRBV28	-	TGTGCCAGCAGATCCGGGAGCTCTGGAAACACCATATATTTT	CASRSGSSGNTIYF
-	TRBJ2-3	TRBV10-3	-	TGTGCCATCAGTCGCGACTTCCCATCGGGCACAGATACGCAGTATTTT	CAISRDFPSGTDTQYF
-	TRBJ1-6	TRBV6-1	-	TGTGCCAGCAGTGAAAACGGGCCCAGGGACTCACCCCTCCACTTT	CASSENGPRDSPLHF
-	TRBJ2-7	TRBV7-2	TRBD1	TGTGCCAGCAGCTTAGCGTCAGGGGGCCGGAAGAGTAAGACCTACGAGCAGTACTTC	CASSLASGGRKSKTYEQYF
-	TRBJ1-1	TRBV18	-	TGTGCCAGCTCCCCTTTTGAGGGAAACACTGAAGCTTTCTTT	CASSPFEGNTEAFF
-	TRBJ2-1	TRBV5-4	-	TGTGCCAGCAGCGCTCAAGCGGATAAGCAGTTCTTC	CASSAQADKQFF
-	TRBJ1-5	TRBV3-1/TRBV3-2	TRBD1	TGTGCCAGCAGCCTCCAGGGGGACAATCAGCCCCAGCATTTT	CASSLQGDNQPQHF
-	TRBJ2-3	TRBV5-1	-	TGCGCCAGCAGCCATCGCATGGCGGGTTCGCGACTACGTGCTAGCACAGATACGCAGTATTTT	CASSHRMAGSRLRASTDTQYF
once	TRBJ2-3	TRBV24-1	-	TGTGCCACCAGTCTGGGGGGAATGGTCACAGATACGCAGTATTTT	CATSLGGMVTDTQYF
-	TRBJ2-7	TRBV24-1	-	TGTGCCACCTTTTTCCTAAGGGCCTACGAGCAGTACTTC	CATFFLRAYEQYF
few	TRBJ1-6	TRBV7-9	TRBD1	TGTGCCAGCAGTGGCAGGGGGCTCCACTTT	CASSGRGLHF
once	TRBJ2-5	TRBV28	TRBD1	TGTGCCAGCAGTCCCTCCCCGGGACAGGGGGCCGGAGAGACCCAGTACTTC	CASSPSPGQGAGETQYF
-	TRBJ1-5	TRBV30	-	TGTGCCTGGTCTTATAGCAATCAGCCCCAGCATTTT	CAWSYSNQPQHF
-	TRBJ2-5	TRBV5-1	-	TGCGCCAGCAGCTTGGCGGCGGTCCAAGAGACCCAGTACTTC	CASSLAAVQETQYF
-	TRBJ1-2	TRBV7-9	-	TGTGCCAGCAGCTCCACCGGGGATGGCTACACCTTC	CASSSTGDGYTF
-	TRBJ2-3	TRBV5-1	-	TGCGCCAGCAGCTTGGGGACAGCCGGGAATACGCAGTATTTT	CASSLGTAGNTQYF
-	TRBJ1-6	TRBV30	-	TGTGCCTGGAGTCATTCAAGACCTTATAATTCACCCCTCCACTTT	CAWSHSRPYNSPLHF
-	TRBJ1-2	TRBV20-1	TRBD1	TGCAGTGCCTCCGGGACAGGGAGCTACACCTTC	CSASGTGSYTF
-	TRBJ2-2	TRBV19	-	TGTGCCAGTAGTAATAGAAAAGAGCCGAACACCGGGGAGCTGTTTTTT	CASSNRKEPNTGELFF
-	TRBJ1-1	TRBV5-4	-	TGTGCCAGCAGCTTGGGGGACATCGGGACGAGCACTGAAGCTTTCTTT	CASSLGDIGTSTEAFF
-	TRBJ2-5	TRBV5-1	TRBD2	TGCGCCAGCAAGACTAGCGGGCGGTTCCAAGAGACCCAGTACTTC	CASKTSGRFQETQYF
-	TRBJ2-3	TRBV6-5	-	TGTGCCAGCAGCCAGATTAGCCCGGCAGATACGCAGTATTTT	CASSQISPADTQYF
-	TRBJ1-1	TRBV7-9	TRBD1	TGTGCCAGCAGCTTCCGCGGGACAGAAAGCATGAACACTGAAGCTTTCTTT	CASSFRGTESMNTEAFF
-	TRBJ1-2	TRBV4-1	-	TGCGCCAGCAGCCACCTCTCGAGAAAGCGTCTAGGGGGCTACACCTTC	CASSHLSRKRLGGYTF
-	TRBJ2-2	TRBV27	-	TGTGCCAGCAGTCCCGCGGGGCACAAGACCGGGGAGCTGTTTTTT	CASSPAGHKTGELFF